This TCR beta chain derives from a study of identical twins. TCRdb re-analysed the 5' RACE reads in MiXCR, keeping a single row per CDR3 protein. The sample includes approximately 470,000 distinct CDR3 sequences, approximately 15% of them seen just once. This clonotype was counted a few times. CDR3 length: 15 residues. V lost 4 bases and J lost 10, with 18 bases in between. Germline V gene lookup returns CDR1 SGHRS and CDR2 YFSETQ. These data also featured in a second study, about yellow fever vaccine responses in identical twins.

V is TRBV5-1 and J is TRBJ1-6, with D perhaps TRBD1 (6 bases). This receptor was obtained from a woman under 30 in good health. The sample comprised CD4+ T cells sorted from blood. In nucleotides, the CDR3 is TGCGCCAGCAGCGAGGGAGGGGGGAATCGCTCACCCCTCCACTTT. It is translated as CASSEGGGNRSPLHF.